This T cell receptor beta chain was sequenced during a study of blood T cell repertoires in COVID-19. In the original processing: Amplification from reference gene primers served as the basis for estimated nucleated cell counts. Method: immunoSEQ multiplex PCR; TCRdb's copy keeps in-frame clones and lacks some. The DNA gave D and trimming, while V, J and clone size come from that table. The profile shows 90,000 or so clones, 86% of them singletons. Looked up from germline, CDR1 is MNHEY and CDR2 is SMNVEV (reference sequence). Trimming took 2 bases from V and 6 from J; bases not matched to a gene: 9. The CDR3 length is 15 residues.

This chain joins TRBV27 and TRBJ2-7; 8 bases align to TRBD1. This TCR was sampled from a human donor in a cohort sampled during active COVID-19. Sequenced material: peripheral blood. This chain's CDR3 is CASSLGGRGLGEQYF. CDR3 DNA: TGTGCCAGCAGTTTAGGGGGCAGGGGGCTCGGCGAGCAGTACTTC.